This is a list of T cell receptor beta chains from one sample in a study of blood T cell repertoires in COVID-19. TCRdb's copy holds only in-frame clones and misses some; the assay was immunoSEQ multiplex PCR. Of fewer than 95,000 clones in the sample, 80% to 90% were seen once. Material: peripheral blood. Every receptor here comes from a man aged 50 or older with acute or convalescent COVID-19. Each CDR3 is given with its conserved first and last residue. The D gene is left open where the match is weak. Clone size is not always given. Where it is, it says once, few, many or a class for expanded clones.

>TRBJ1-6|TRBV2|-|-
TGTGCCACCGTGCGGGCACCGGAGATAGGTTCACCCCTCCACTTT
CATVRAPEIGSPLHF
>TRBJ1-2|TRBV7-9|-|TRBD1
TGTGCCAGCAGTAACCGGGACAGAGGTGATGGCTACACCTTC
CASSNRDRGDGYTF
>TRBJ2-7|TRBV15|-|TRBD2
TGTGCCACCAGCAGCCGGGGGGGCGGGGGGGCCGGAGGCGAGCAGTACTTC
CATSSRGGGGAGGEQYF
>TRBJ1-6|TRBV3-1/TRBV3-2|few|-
TGTGCCAGCAGCCAAGGTTCAGGGGCTAATTCACCCCTCCACTTT
CASSQGSGANSPLHF
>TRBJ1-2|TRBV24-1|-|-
TGTGCCACCAGTGCGGGATGGGGGGGGCAGATCTATGGCTACACCTTC
CATSAGWGGQIYGYTF
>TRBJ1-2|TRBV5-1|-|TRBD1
TGCGCCAGCAGCGAAGGGGGCGCGAATGGCTACACCTTC
CASSEGGANGYTF
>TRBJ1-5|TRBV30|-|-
TGTGCCTGGAGACAGGGCGGAAATCAGCCCCAGCATTTT
CAWRQGGNQPQHF
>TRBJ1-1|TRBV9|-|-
TGTGCCAGCAGCCCCCGCGGTAGGCGGGGGGATTTGAACACTGAAGCTTTCTTT
CASSPRGRRGDLNTEAFF
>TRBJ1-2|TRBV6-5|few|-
TGTGCCAGCAGGGTGGGGGCGTTTGGCTACACCTTC
CASRVGAFGYTF
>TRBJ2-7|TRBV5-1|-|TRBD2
TGCGCCAGCAGCTCCCTGACTAGCGGGGTAGGTGAGCAGTACTTC
CASSSLTSGVGEQYF
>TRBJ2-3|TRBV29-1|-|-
TGCAGCGTCGCGACCGGTTCTTTGGGCGGCACAGATACGCAGTATTTT
CSVATGSLGGTDTQYF
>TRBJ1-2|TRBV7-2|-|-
TGTGCCAGCAGCTTATCAGGGCCTAACTATGGCTACACCTTC
CASSLSGPNYGYTF
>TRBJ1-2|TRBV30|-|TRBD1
TGTGCCTGGAGTGTAAGGGGTGCAGGGACAGGGGTATCTGGCTACACCTTC
CAWSVRGAGTGVSGYTF